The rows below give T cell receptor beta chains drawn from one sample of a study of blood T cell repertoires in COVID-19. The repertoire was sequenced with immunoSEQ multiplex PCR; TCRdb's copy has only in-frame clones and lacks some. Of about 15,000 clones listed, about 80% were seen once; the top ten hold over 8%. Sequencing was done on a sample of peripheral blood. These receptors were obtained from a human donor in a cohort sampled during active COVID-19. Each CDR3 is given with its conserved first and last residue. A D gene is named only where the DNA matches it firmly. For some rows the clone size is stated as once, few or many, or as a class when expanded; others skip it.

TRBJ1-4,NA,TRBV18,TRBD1,TGTGCCAGCTCACCCGGGACAGGGAGACTAGCAACTAATGAAAAACTGTTTTTT,CASSPGTGRLATNEKLFF
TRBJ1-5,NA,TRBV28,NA,TGTGCCAGCAGGGCTAGCAATCAGCCCCAGCATTTT,CASRASNQPQHF
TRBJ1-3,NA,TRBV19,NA,TGTGCCAGTAGTGGCACCAGGGACTCAGGAAACACCATATATTTT,CASSGTRDSGNTIYF
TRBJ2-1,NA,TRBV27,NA,TGTGCCAGCAGTTTATCGTCCGGGGTGAATGAGCAGTTCTTC,CASSLSSGVNEQFF
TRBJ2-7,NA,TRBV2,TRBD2,TGTGCCAGCACCCCCGGGCGCGGGAGGGCCACCGAGCAGTACTTC,CASTPGRGRATEQYF
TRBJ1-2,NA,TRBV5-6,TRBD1,TGTGCCAGCAGCTCCGGACAGGGGAAGGGCTATGGCTACACCTTC,CASSSGQGKGYGYTF
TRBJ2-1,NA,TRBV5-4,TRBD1,TGTGCCAGCAGCTATTCGACAGGGTTTCGGAATGAGCAGTTCTTC,CASSYSTGFRNEQFF
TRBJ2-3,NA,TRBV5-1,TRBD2,TGCGCCAGCAGCTTGGCGATCGGTAGCGGGAGAAGCACAGATACGCAGTATTTT,CASSLAIGSGRSTDTQYF
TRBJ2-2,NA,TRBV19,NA,TGTGCCAGTACCTCACAGGTGGCCACCGGGGAGCTGTTTTTT,CASTSQVATGELFF
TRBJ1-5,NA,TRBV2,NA,TGTGCCAGCAGTGACCTTTGGGCACAGAATCAGCCCCAGCATTTT,CASSDLWAQNQPQHF
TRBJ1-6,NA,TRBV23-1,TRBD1,TGCGCCAGCAGTCAATCGGGGGGACAGGGTTGGCGTAATTCACCCCTCCACTTT,CASSQSGGQGWRNSPLHF
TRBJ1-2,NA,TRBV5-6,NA,TGTGCCAGCAGCTTGGGACAGCCAATGTATGGCTACACCTTC,CASSLGQPMYGYTF
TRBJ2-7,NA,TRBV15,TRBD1,TGTGCCACCAGCGAAGGGACAGGGTACCACTACGAGCAGTACTTC,CATSEGTGYHYEQYF
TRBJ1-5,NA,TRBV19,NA,TGTGCCAGTAGTCTTACGAGGAGGAGCAATCAGCCCCAGCATTTT,CASSLTRRSNQPQHF
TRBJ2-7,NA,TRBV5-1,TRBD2,TGCGCCAGCAGCCGCGGGAGGCCGGGACTAACCACGGCTGGGACTACCGAGCAGTACTTC,CASSRGRPGLTTAGTTEQYF
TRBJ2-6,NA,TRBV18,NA,TGTGCCAGCTCACCAACGGGGGGCACTGGGGCCAACGTCCTGACTTTC,CASSPTGGTGANVLTF
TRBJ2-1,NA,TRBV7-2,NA,TGTGCCAGCAGCCCGGGGGGCAGCAGGAACAATGAGCAGTTCTTC,CASSPGGSRNNEQFF
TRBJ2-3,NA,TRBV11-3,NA,TGTGCCAGCAGCTTAGTCCGGGGCACAGATACGCAGTATTTT,CASSLVRGTDTQYF
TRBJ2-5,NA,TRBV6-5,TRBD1,TGTGCCAGCAGTCAGGCAGGGGGACGGGAGACCCAGTACTTC,CASSQAGGRETQYF
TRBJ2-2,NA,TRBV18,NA,TGTGCCAGCTCACCACCCCAGGGACTGACCACCGGGGAGCTGTTTTTT,CASSPPQGLTTGELFF
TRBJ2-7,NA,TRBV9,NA,TGTGCCAGCAGCGTTGGGGGCACGGGGGAGCAGTACTTC,CASSVGGTGEQYF
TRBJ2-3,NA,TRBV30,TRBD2,TGTGCCAGCTCCGGGACTAACACAGATACGCAGTATTTT,CASSGTNTDTQYF
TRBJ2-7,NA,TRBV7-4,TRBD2,TGTGCCAGCAGCGGGAGGACAGGGGAAACTAGCGGGAGGGCCCACGAGCAGTACTTC,CASSGRTGETSGRAHEQYF
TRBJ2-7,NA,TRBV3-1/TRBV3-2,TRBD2,TGTGCCAGCAGCCAAGATCGAACGGGAGGCCCCTACGAGCAGTACTTC,CASSQDRTGGPYEQYF
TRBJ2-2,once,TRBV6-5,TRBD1,TGTGCCAGCAGTTACTTCGGACAGGGCGGGGAGCTGTTTTTT,CASSYFGQGGELFF
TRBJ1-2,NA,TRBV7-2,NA,TGTGCCAGCAGCCTCGGCAGGGAAAAGGGCTACACCTTC,CASSLGREKGYTF
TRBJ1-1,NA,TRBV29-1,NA,TGCAGCGTTAATCGCCTGGGGGGTGAAGCTTTCTTT,CSVNRLGGEAFF
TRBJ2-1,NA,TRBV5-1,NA,TGCGCCAGCAGAGCCGGGACGGCGGGGAATGAGCAGTTCTTC,CASRAGTAGNEQFF
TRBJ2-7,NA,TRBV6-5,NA,TGTGCCAGCATTCCGGCCGGGACAAACAATTACGAGCAGTACTTC,CASIPAGTNNYEQYF
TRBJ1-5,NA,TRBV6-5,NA,TGTGCCAGCAGCGGACACCCGGATAGCAATCAGCCCCAGCATTTT,CASSGHPDSNQPQHF
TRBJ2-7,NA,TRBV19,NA,TGTGCCAGTAGGGTCAGCGGAGCCTACGAGCAGTACTTC,CASRVSGAYEQYF
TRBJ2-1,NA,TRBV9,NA,TGTGCCAGCAGCGTAGCACCCCGGGTCGATGAGCAGTTCTTC,CASSVAPRVDEQFF